Following are 22 T cell receptor beta chains from one sample sequenced in a study of control samples from healthy donors and cancer patients. The protocol was immunoSEQ multiplex PCR, while the TCRdb copy is restricted to in-frame clones and leaves out a portion. The sample gives about 92,000 clones, roughly 86% of which show up once; roughly 9.8% is in the top ten. Material for sequencing was blood. Receptor source: a woman aged 55-69 years in good health.

The chain joins TRBV23-1 to TRBJ2-7; D uncertain. TRBV23-1 belongs to the ORF category, with a function that is uncertain. The CDR3 loop spans 13 amino acids. The V end lost 4 bases, the J end lost 2 bases, and 9 bases lay between the germline ends. The CDR3 region is CASSLPRAYEQYF. CDR3 sequence (DNA): TGCGCCAGCAGTCTCCCTAGAGCCTACGAGCAGTACTTC.

V is TRBV29-1 and J is TRBJ1-5, with a weak D call TRBD1 (5 bases). This CDR3 spans 13 amino acids. Trimming shortened V by 4 bases and J by 3 bases, and 10 bases separated the two germline ends. From germline, CDR1 is SQVTM and CDR2 ANQGSEA. The chain's CDR3 is CSVGGGTNQPQHF. Here the CDR3 DNA reads TGCAGCGTTGGTGGGGGTACCAATCAGCCCCAGCATTTT.

This clone was recorded once. CDR3 DNA sequence: TGTGCCAGCAGCCCCACCTCCGCCGGGAGATCACCCCTCCACTTT. This translates into CASSPTSAGRSPLHF. The chain links TRBV3-1 (or the pseudogene TRBV3-2) to TRBJ1-6; the D is unclear. Germline V lookup: CDR1 LGHDT, CDR2 YNNKEL (reference sequence). V was trimmed by 4 bases and J by 10 bases, leaving 17 bases between them. This CDR3 is 15 amino acids long.

The chain carries TRBV11-2 and TRBJ2-3, with unresolved D. Germline CDR1 is SGHAT and CDR2 is FQNNGV. The CDR3 is 12 amino acids. V was shortened by 5 bases and J by 6 bases, with 9 bases between the two germline ends. The chain's CDR3 is CASSLSMDTQYF. The CDR3 DNA sequence: TGTGCCAGCAGCCTTTCGATGGATACGCAGTATTTT.

This clone was observed a handful of times. V gene TRBV5-6 combines with J gene TRBJ1-6, with 10 bases that match TRBD1. V lost 4 bases, J lost 12 bases, and 10 bases stayed unmatched. CDR3 length: 15 amino acids. Per the germline V gene, CDR1 is SGHDT and CDR2 is YYEEEE. DNA for the CDR3: TGTGCCAGCAGCCGGTACGGGACAGGGGAGGGACCCCTCCACTTT. This encodes CASSRYGTGEGPLHF.

The chain recombines TRBV9 with TRBJ2-3, with D possibly being TRBD1 (5 bases). CDR1 SGDLS and CDR2 YYNGEE come from the germline V gene. V was shortened by 4 bases and J by 2 bases, with 17 bases between the two germline ends. CDR3 length: 16 residues. The CDR3 coding sequence is TGTGCCAGCAGCCCCCGGACATTCTCACCCACAGATACGCAGTATTTT. Amino acid sequence: CASSPRTFSPTDTQYF.

V is TRBV19 and J is TRBJ1-1; maybe TRBD1 (5 bases). Looked up from germline, CDR1 is LNHDA and CDR2 is SQIVND (reference sequence). This CDR3 is 15 amino acids long. The V gene lost 6 bases and the J gene lost 1 base, with 15 bases spanning the gap. CDR3 sequence reads: CASRTQGGGNTEAFF. DNA of the CDR3: TGTGCCAGTAGAACGCAGGGAGGTGGGAACACTGAAGCTTTCTTT.

This clone turned up a few times. The chain couples TRBV5-5 to TRBJ1-4, with D unclear. This CDR3 comprises 13 residues. Germline V gives CDR1 SGHKS, CDR2 YYEKEE (reference sequence). With 3 bases removed from V and 7 bases from J, the gap between germline ends came to 10 bases. This chain's CDR3 is CASSSSAVEKLFF. CDR3 in DNA: TGTGCCAGCAGCTCTTCGGCGGTTGAAAAACTGTTTTTT.

V gene TRBV10-3 combines with J gene TRBJ1-1; D possibly corresponds to TRBD1 (5 bases). The germline gives CDR1 ENHRY, CDR2 SYGVKD. The CDR3 contains 15 residues. V was shortened by 0 bases and J by 5 bases, with 13 bases between the two germline ends. CDR3 region: CAISESWGIRTEAFF. DNA of the CDR3: TGTGCCATCAGTGAGTCTTGGGGCATTAGGACTGAAGCTTTCTTT.

This CDR3 reads CSASYRYEQYF. For the CDR3, the DNA is TGCAGTGCTAGTTACAGGTACGAGCAGTACTTC. This chain connects TRBV20-1 to TRBJ2-7; TRBD1 is a possible D gene (5 bases). There are 11 residues in the CDR3. Trimming removed 3 bases from V and 4 bases from J, with 7 bases in between. From germline, CDR1 is DFQATT and CDR2 SNEGSKA (reference sequence).

The genes are TRBV3-1 (or the pseudogene TRBV3-2) and TRBJ2-7; maybe TRBD2 (7 bases). V was cut by 1 base and J by 5 bases, with 12 bases left in between. The CDR3 consists of 14 residues. Germline V lookup: CDR1 LGHDT, CDR2 YNNKEL (reference sequence). In nucleotides, the CDR3 is TGTGCCAGCAGCCAAGCGGCGGGGGCCCACGAGCAGTACTTC. Translated, it gives CASSQAAGAHEQYF.

The chain is built from TRBV10-1 and TRBJ2-1; the D gene is possibly TRBD1 (6 bases). The CDR3 sequence is 11 residues long. CDR1 WNHNN and CDR2 SYGVQD come from the germline V gene (reference sequence). Trimming took off 4 bases at V and 9 bases at J, with 7 bases between the two ends. This chain's CDR3 is CASSAQGEQFF. In nucleotides, the CDR3 is TGCGCCAGCAGTGCACAGGGTGAGCAGTTCTTC.

V gene TRBV19 combines with J gene TRBJ2-7; 9 nucleotides line up with TRBD2. V lost 1 base to trimming and J lost 6 bases; unmatched junction nucleotides: 10. Germline lookup yields CDR1 LNHDA and CDR2 SQIVND (reference sequence). The CDR3 runs 16 residues. For the CDR3, the DNA is TGTGCCAGTAGTATAGCCGGCGGGGGGGCGTACGTCGAGCAGTACTTC. It yields the protein CASSIAGGGAYVEQYF.

The chain has TRBV28 and TRBJ2-1, with TRBD1 as a possible D gene (7 bases). V was shortened by 4 bases and J by 3 bases, with 13 bases between the two germline ends. Germline lookup yields CDR1 MDHEN and CDR2 SYDVKM. The CDR3 is 15 residues long. The CDR3 coding sequence is TGTGCCAGCAGTTCTATCCAGGGGGGCTACAATGAGCAGTTCTTC. As protein: CASSSIQGGYNEQFF.

This chain joins TRBV27 and TRBJ1-2, with D perhaps matching TRBD1 (5 bases). The ends were cut back, 1 base at V and 4 bases at J, with 10 bases in the middle. The CDR3 runs to 14 residues. CDR1 MNHEY and CDR2 SMNVEV come from the germline V gene (reference sequence). Here the CDR3 reads CASSLYRLGYGYTF. The CDR3 DNA sequence: TGTGCCAGCAGTTTATACAGGTTGGGCTATGGCTACACCTTC.

V and J are TRBV5-1 and TRBJ2-1; 13 nucleotides match TRBD2. This CDR3 region has 15 residues. The J segment lost 6 bases and the V segment lost 4 bases, leaving 4 bases of the junction unmatched. Germline V CDR1 and CDR2: SGHRS, YFSETQ. In DNA form, the CDR3 reads TGCGCCAGCAGCCCCGGGACTAGCGGGATCAATGAGCAGTTCTTC. It translates to CASSPGTSGINEQFF.

The chain recombines TRBV6-5 with TRBJ1-4; the D gene is possibly TRBD1 (5 bases). The V and J ends lost 2 bases and 3 bases respectively, with 10 bases between them. The CDR3 extends over 15 amino acids. Per the germline V gene, CDR1 is MNHEY and CDR2 is SVGAGI. The CDR3 nucleotides read TGTGCCAGCAGTTACAGGGGCAGGCCTAATGAAAAACTGTTTTTT. Protein sequence: CASSYRGRPNEKLFF.

The rearrangement uses TRBV4-3 and TRBJ2-5; D unclear. The length of the CDR3 is 13 residues. Germline V gene lookup returns CDR1 LGHNA and CDR2 YSLEER. V was clipped by 1 base and J by 5 bases, with 8 bases between them. The CDR3 loop reads CASSQVDGETQYF. The CDR3 region has the DNA TGCGCCAGCAGCCAAGTCGACGGGGAGACCCAGTACTTC.

The chain employs TRBV7-9 and TRBJ2-1, with TRBD2 matching 13 bases. V was pared by 5 bases and J by 6 bases, with 4 bases of the junction left unmatched. This CDR3 comprises 15 residues. Germline CDR1 and CDR2: SEHNR and FQNEAQ (reference sequence). The CDR3 region has the DNA TGTGCCAGCAGCATAAGGACTAGCGGGAGCAATGAGCAGTTCTTC. It codes for CASSIRTSGSNEQFF.

CDR3 region: CASSQDVSPGHYGYTF. For the CDR3, the DNA is TGCGCCAGCAGCCAAGACGTTTCGCCAGGGCATTATGGCTACACCTTC. This sequence joins TRBV4-3 and TRBJ1-2, with a weak D call TRBD1 (5 bases). In germline, CDR1 is LGHNA, CDR2 YSLEER. The CDR3 runs 16 residues. The germline V and J ends were trimmed by 0 bases and 5 bases, with 16 bases remaining between them.

This sequence joins TRBV7-9 and TRBJ2-3; 11 bases line up with TRBD2. Germline values: CDR1 SEHNR, CDR2 FQNEAQ (reference sequence). The V segment lost 0 bases and the J segment 6 bases; nucleotides outside the gene matches: 5. The CDR3 sequence is 16 residues long. The CDR3 DNA reads TGTGCCAGCAGCTTAGCACTAGCGGGAGCTGGGGATACGCAGTATTTT. Its translation: CASSLALAGAGDTQYF.

This chain connects TRBV3-1 (or the pseudogene TRBV3-2) to TRBJ2-1; no clear D gene. Trimming took 1 base from V and 9 from J, leaving 10 bases between them. The germline CDR1 and CDR2 sequences are LGHDT and YNNKEL (reference sequence). The CDR3 is 13 residues long. CDR3 protein: CASSQGYGFEQFF. The CDR3 region has the DNA TGTGCCAGCAGCCAAGGGTACGGTTTTGAGCAGTTCTTC.